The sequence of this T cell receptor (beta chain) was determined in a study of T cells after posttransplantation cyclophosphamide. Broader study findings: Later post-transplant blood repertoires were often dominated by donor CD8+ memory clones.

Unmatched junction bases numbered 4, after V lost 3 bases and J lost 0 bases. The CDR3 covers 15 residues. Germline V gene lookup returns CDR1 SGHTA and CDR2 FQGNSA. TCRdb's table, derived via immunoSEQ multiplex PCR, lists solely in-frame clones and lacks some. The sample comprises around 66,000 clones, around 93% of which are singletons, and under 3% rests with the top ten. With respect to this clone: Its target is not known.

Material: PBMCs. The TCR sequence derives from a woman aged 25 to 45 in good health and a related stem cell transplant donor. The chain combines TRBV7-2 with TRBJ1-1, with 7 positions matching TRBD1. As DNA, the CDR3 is TGTGCCAGCAGCTTCAAAGGGGGCGTGAACACTGAAGCTTTCTTT. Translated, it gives CASSFKGGVNTEAFF. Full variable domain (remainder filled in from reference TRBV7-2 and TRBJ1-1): GAGVSQSPSNKVTEKGKDVELRCDPISGHTALYWYRQSLGQGLEFLIYFQGNSAPDKSGLPSDRFSAERTGGSVSTLTIQRTQQEDSAVYLCASSFKGGVNTEAFFGQGTRLTVV.